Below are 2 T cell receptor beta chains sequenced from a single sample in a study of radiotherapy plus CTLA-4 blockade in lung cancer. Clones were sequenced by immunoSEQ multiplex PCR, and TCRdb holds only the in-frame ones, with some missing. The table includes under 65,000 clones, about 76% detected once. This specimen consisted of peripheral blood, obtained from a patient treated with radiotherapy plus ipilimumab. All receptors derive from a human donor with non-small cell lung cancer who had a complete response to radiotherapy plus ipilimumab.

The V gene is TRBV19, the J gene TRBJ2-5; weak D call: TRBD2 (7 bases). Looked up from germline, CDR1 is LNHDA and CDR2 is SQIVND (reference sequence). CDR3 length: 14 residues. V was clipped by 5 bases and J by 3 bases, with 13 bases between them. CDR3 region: CASSREDREETQYF. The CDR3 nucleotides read TGTGCCAGTAGTCGGGAGGACAGAGAAGAGACCCAGTACTTC. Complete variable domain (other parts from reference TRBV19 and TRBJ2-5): DGGITQSPKYLFRKEGQNVTLSCEQNLNHDAMYWYRQDPGQGLRLIYYSQIVNDFQKGDIAEGYSVSREKKESFPLTVTSAQKNPTAFYLCASSREDREETQYFGPGTRLLVL.

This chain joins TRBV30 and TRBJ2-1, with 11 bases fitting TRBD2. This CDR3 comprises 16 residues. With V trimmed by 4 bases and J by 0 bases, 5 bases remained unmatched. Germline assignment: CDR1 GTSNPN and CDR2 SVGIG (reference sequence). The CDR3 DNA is TGTGCCTGGATTGAGACTAGCGGGAACTCCTACAATGAGCAGTTCTTC. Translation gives CAWIETSGNSYNEQFF.